This TCR beta chain was identified in a study of T-cell reconstitution after alpha-beta-depleted transplantation in children. Unique molecular identifiers were incorporated during preparation of the TCRbeta library. Using its own MiXCR run on the PCR reads, TCRdb lists one record per CDR3 protein. The sample gives about 610,000 distinct CDR3 sequences, 25% to 30% of which show up once; 35% to 40% is in the top ten. This CDR3 is 15 amino acids long. The J segment lost 2 bases and the V segment lost 3 bases, leaving 7 bases of the junction unmatched. Germline loops: CDR1 SGHKS, CDR2 YYEKEE (reference sequence).

V and J are TRBV5-5 and TRBJ1-2; TRBD1 agrees at 7 bases. The source of this sequence is a boy under two years old with Wiskott-Aldrich syndrome, due to receive a stem cell transplant. This specimen consisted of PBMCs, obtained before TCRalphabeta/CD19-depleted stem cell transplant. This CDR3 reads CASSSMKQGNYGYTF. CDR3 nucleotides: TGTGCCAGCAGCTCCATGAAACAGGGGAACTATGGCTACACCTTC.